The rows below give T cell receptor beta chains drawn from one sample of a study of technical replicates of blood from a handful of donors. The table came from immunoSEQ multiplex PCR; TCRdb's copy has only in-frame clones and leaves some out. The sample consists of more than 80,000 clones, over 90% of them appearing once. The material sequenced was T cells isolated from PBMCs. The receptors here all came from a human donor in good health. Both conserved end residues are part of each CDR3. Fields, in order: J gene, D gene, V gene, clone size, CDR3 DNA, CDR3 protein. A D gene is named only where the DNA matches it firmly. Clone size is shown for a subset of rows, as once, few, many or a class of expanded clone.

TRBJ2-3 | TRBD1 | TRBV5-4 | . | TGTGCCAGCAGCTTCAGGGACAGCACCACAGATACGCAGTATTTT | CASSFRDSTTDTQYF
TRBJ2-7 | TRBD1 | TRBV6-5 | . | TGTGCCAGCAGTCAGACAGGGGGGTACTACGAGCAGTACTTC | CASSQTGGYYEQYF
TRBJ1-1 | . | TRBV10-3 | . | TGTGCCATCAGTGAGTCAGCCTCTCGTGACACTGAAGCTTTCTTT | CAISESASRDTEAFF
TRBJ2-1 | TRBD1 | TRBV10-3 | . | TGTGCCATCAGTGAGTCGACAGGGGAGAACAATGAGCAGTTCTTC | CAISESTGENNEQFF
TRBJ2-5 | TRBD2 | TRBV15 | few | TGTGCCACCAGCAGATACCGGACTAGCGAGGAGACCCAGTACTTC | CATSRYRTSEETQYF
TRBJ1-1 | . | TRBV6-6 | . | TGTGCCAGCGAGCAGGGGATAGAAGCTTTCTTT | CASEQGIEAFF
TRBJ2-1 | TRBD2 | TRBV6-8 | . | TGTGCCAGCAGTCTTAGCGGGGCCTACAATGAGCAGTTCTTC | CASSLSGAYNEQFF
TRBJ1-4 | . | TRBV5-1 | . | TGCGCCAGCAGTGAAGGGGTCCATAATGAAAAACTGTTTTTT | CASSEGVHNEKLFF
TRBJ1-3 | TRBD1 | TRBV5-6 | . | TGTGCCAGCAGCTTGGGGGACAGTGGAAACACCATATATTTT | CASSLGDSGNTIYF
TRBJ1-1 | . | TRBV28 | . | TGTGCCAGCAGCCTACAGGGTGAAGAGGCTGTAAAAGCTTTCTTT | CASSLQGEEAVKAFF
TRBJ1-2 | . | TRBV6-1 | . | TGTGCCAGCAGTGAAGCGTTGAAACTGAAAGTGGATGGCTACACCTTC | CASSEALKLKVDGYTF
TRBJ1-3 | TRBD1 | TRBV29-1 | . | TGCAGCGTCCGGGACAGCCAAGGAAACACCATATATTTT | CSVRDSQGNTIYF
TRBJ1-1 | TRBD1 | TRBV30 | . | TGTGCCTGGTTGGGACAGGGGCCCTTTTCGGTAGCTTTCTTT | CAWLGQGPFSVAFF
TRBJ2-7 | . | TRBV30 | . | TGTGCCTGGAACCGGGGACTTTTCTCCTACGAGCAGTACTTC | CAWNRGLFSYEQYF
TRBJ2-5 | . | TRBV29-1 | . | TGCAGCGTTGAACAGGGTATGGAGACCCAGTACTTC | CSVEQGMETQYF
TRBJ1-4 | TRBD1 | TRBV7-8 | . | TGTGCCAGCAGTATCAGTCCCCAAACACAGGGGTTGGCGGAAAAACTGTTTTTT | CASSISPQTQGLAEKLFF
TRBJ2-7 | . | TRBV5-4 | . | TGTGCCAGCAGCACTACGGTAAACTACGAGCAGTACTTC | CASSTTVNYEQYF
TRBJ2-3 | . | TRBV10-2 | . | TGCGCCAGCTCCCAGTCGGGGTCCACAGATACGCAGTATTTT | CASSQSGSTDTQYF
TRBJ2-2 | . | TRBV9 | . | TGTGCCAGCAGCTCCAGGGTTTTGGGGGAGCTGTTTTTT | CASSSRVLGELFF
TRBJ2-1 | TRBD2 | TRBV5-6 | . | TGTGCCAGCAGCTTGAGGCTAGCGGGAGGGGGGAATGAGCAGTTCTTC | CASSLRLAGGGNEQFF
TRBJ2-3 | TRBD1 | TRBV28 | . | TGTGCCAGCAGTTTTGACAGGGAAGGAGGCACAGATACGCAGTATTTT | CASSFDREGGTDTQYF
TRBJ2-1 | TRBD2 | TRBV5-1 | . | TGCGCCAGCTACCGGGACTACGCATACAATGAGCAGTTCTTC | CASYRDYAYNEQFF
TRBJ1-5 | TRBD1 | TRBV6-6 | . | TGTGCCAGCAGTCCGGACAGGGATTATCAGCCCCAGCATTTT | CASSPDRDYQPQHF
TRBJ2-7 | TRBD1 | TRBV6-4 | . | TGTGCCACCAAGGACAGGGGCTACGAGCAGTACTTC | CATKDRGYEQYF
TRBJ2-7 | . | TRBV29-1 | . | TGCAGCGTTGTATTCCGAGGGCACTACGAGCAGTACTTC | CSVVFRGHYEQYF
TRBJ2-7 | . | TRBV18 | . | TGTGCCAGCTCAGGCCTAGACGAGCAGTACTTC | CASSGLDEQYF
TRBJ2-3 | . | TRBV5-6 | . | TGTGCCAGCAGCTTGCAGGGAACAGATACGCAGTATTTT | CASSLQGTDTQYF
TRBJ2-1 | TRBD2 | TRBV30 | . | TGTGCCTGGAGTGTACTCACTAGCGGGAGGGATGAGCAGTTCTTC | CAWSVLTSGRDEQFF
TRBJ1-2 | . | TRBV5-6 | . | TGTGCCAGCAGCTTGGGACAGTACTATGGCTACACCTTC | CASSLGQYYGYTF
TRBJ1-3 | . | TRBV9 | . | TGTGCCAGCAGCGTATCCGGCTCTGGAAACACCATATATTTT | CASSVSGSGNTIYF
TRBJ1-1 | TRBD1 | TRBV19 | . | TGTGCCAGTAGTGCACAGGGGGCTGGCACTGAAGCTTTCTTT | CASSAQGAGTEAFF
TRBJ2-7 | . | TRBV5-5 | . | TGTGCCAGCAGTCCAGGGGGGCTCTCTAGGAACGAGCAGTACTTC | CASSPGGLSRNEQYF
TRBJ2-7 | TRBD2 | TRBV9 | . | TGTGCCAGCAGCGCGCTTGCGGGGGTCGATGAGCAGTACTTC | CASSALAGVDEQYF
TRBJ2-1 | TRBD2 | TRBV7-9 | . | TGTGCCAGCAGAACTGCTAGCGGGAGGTTGGATGAGCAGTTCTTC | CASRTASGRLDEQFF
TRBJ2-3 | . | TRBV28 | . | TGTGCCAGCAGTTTTCCGCAGTCCTGGGATACGCAGTATTTT | CASSFPQSWDTQYF
TRBJ2-1 | . | TRBV28 | few | TGTGCCAGCAGTTTCCCCAAAAGCGGGTCTATCTCCTACAATGAGCAGTTCTTC | CASSFPKSGSISYNEQFF
TRBJ2-1 | TRBD2 | TRBV19 | once | TGTGCCAGTAGTATTATAGCGGGAGATTTAGGCAATGAGCAGTTCTTC | CASSIIAGDLGNEQFF